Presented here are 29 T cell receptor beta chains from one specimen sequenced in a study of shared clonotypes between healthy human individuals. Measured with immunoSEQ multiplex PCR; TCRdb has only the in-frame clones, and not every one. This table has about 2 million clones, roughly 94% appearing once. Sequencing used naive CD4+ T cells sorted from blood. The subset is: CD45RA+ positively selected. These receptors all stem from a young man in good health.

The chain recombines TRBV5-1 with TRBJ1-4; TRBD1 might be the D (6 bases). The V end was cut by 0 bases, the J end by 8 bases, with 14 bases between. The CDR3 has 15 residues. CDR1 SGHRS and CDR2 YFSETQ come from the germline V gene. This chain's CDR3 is CASSLEGGSREKLFF. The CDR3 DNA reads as TGCGCCAGCAGCTTGGAGGGGGGAAGTAGAGAAAAACTGTTTTTT. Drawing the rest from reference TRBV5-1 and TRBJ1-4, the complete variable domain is KAGVTQTPRYLIKTRGQQVTLSCSPISGHRSVSWYQQTPGQGLQFLFEYFSETQRNKGNFPGRFSGRQFSNSRSEMNVSTLELGDSALYLCASSLEGGSREKLFFGSGTQLSVL.

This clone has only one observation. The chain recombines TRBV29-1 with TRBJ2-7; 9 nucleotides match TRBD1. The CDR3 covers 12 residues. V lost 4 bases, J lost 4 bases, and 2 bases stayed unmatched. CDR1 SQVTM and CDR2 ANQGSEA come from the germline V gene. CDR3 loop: CSVVGQGYEQYF. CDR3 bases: TGCAGCGTTGTGGGACAGGGATACGAGCAGTACTTC.

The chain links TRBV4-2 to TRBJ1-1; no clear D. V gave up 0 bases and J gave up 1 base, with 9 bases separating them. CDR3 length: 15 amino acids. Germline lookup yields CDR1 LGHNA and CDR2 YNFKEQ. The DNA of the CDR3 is TGTGCCAGCAGCCAAGATGTCCCAGCGAACACTGAAGCTTTCTTT. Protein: CASSQDVPANTEAFF.

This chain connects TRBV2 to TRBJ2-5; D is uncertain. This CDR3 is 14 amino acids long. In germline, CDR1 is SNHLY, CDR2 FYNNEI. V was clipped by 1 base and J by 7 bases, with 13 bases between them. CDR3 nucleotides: TGTGCCAGCAGTGAAGAAGCCCGAAAACCGACCCAGTACTTC. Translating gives CASSEEARKPTQYF.

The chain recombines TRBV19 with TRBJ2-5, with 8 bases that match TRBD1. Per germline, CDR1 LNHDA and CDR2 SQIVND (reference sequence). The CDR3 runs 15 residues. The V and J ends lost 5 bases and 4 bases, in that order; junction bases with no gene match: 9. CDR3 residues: CASSSRQGRIETQYF. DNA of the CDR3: TGTGCCAGTAGTTCCAGACAGGGGAGGATAGAGACCCAGTACTTC.

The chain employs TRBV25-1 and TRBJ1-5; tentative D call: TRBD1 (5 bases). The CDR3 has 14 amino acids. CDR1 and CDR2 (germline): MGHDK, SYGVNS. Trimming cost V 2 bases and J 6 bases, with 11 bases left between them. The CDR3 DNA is TGTGCCAGCAGTGAAATCAAGGACATTCAGCCCCAGCATTTT. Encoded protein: CASSEIKDIQPQHF.

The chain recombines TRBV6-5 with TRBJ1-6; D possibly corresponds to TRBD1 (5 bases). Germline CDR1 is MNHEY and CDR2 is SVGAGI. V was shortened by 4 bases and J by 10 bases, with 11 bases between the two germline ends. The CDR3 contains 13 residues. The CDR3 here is CASSLPGVSPLHF. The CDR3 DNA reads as TGTGCCAGCAGTTTACCGGGGGTCTCACCCCTCCACTTT.

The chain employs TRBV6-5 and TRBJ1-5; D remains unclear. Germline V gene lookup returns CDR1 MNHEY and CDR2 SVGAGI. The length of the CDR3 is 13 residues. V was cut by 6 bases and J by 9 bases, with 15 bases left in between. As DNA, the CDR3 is TGTGCCAGCAGGCGGGATCCCGAGGGGCCCCAGCATTTT. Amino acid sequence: CASRRDPEGPQHF.

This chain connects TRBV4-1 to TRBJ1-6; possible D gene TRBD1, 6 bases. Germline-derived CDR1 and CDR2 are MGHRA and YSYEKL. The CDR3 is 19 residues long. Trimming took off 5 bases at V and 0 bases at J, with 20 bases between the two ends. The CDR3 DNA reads TGCGCCAGCAGCTATACCCTTAGCAGGGGCCACTCCTATAATTCACCCCTCCACTTT. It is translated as CASSYTLSRGHSYNSPLHF.

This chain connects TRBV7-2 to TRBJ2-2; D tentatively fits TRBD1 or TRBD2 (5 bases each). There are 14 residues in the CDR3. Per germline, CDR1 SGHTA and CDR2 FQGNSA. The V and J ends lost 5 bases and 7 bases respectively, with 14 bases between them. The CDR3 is CASSPSGGYGELFF. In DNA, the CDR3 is TGTGCCAGCAGCCCAAGTGGGGGATACGGGGAGCTGTTTTTT.

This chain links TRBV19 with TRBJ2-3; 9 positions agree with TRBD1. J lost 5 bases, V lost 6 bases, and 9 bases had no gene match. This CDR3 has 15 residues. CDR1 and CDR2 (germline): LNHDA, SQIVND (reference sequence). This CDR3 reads CASSQGQGMRDTQYF. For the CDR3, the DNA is TGTGCCAGTAGCCAGGGACAGGGTATGAGAGATACGCAGTATTTT.

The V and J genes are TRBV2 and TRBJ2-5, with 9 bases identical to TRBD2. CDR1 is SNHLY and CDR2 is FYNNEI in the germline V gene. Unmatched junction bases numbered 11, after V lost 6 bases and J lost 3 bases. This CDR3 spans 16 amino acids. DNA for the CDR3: TGTGCCAGCAGCCCAGTAGTGACTAGCGGTAAAGAGACCCAGTACTTC. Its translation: CASSPVVTSGKETQYF.

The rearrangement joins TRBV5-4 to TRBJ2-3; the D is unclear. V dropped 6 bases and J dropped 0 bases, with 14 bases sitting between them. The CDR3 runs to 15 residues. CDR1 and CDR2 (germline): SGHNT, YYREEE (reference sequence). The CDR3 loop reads CASTIGRASTDTQYF. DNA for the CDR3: TGTGCCAGCACCATAGGTAGGGCTAGCACAGATACGCAGTATTTT.

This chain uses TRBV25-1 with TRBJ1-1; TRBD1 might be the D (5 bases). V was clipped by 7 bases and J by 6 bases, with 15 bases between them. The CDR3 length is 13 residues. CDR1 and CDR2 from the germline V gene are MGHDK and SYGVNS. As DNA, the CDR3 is TGTGCCAGCACCCAGGGAGCTTACGCTGAAGCTTTCTTT. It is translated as CASTQGAYAEAFF.

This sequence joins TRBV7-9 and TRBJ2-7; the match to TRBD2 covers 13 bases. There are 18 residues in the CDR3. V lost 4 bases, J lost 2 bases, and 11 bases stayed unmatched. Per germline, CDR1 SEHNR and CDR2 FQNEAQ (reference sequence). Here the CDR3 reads CASSSPGLAGRLAYEQYF. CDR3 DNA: TGTGCCAGCAGCTCACCGGGACTAGCGGGAAGATTAGCCTACGAGCAGTACTTC.

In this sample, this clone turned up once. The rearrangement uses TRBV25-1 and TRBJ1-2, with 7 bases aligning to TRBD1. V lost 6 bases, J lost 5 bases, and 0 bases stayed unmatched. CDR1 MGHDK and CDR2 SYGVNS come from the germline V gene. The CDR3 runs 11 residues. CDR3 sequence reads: CASRQGYGYTF. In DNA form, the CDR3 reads TGTGCCAGCAGACAGGGGTATGGCTACACCTTC.

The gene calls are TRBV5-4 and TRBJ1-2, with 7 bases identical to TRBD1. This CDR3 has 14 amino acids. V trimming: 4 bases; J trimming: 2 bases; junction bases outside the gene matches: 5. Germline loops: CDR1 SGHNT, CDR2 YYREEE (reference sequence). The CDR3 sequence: CASSPRTGNYGYTF. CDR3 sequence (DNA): TGTGCCAGCAGCCCTCGGACAGGCAACTATGGCTACACCTTC.

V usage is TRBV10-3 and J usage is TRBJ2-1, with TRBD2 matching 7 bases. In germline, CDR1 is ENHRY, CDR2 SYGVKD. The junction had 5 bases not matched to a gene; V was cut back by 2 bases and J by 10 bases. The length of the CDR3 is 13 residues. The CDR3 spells CAISEKRGGEQFF. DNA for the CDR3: TGTGCCATCAGTGAGAAACGGGGAGGGGAGCAGTTCTTC.

The CDR3 nucleotides read TGTGCCACCGCGGCCGGGACACGGGCCTACGAGCAGTACTTC. Translating it yields CATAAGTRAYEQYF. J is TRBJ2-7 and V is TRBV10-3, with D possibly matching TRBD1 (6 bases). The length of the CDR3 is 14 residues. Trimming removed 10 bases at V and 2 bases at J, with 18 bases between. CDR1 is ENHRY, CDR2 SYGVKD, per germline.

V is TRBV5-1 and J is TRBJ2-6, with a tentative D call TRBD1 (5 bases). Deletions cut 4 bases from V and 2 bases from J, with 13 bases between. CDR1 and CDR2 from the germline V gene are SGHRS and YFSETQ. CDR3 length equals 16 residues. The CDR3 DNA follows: TGCGCCAGCAGCAGGGTACAGGCCGCTGGGGCCAACGTCCTGACTTTC. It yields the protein CASSRVQAAGANVLTF. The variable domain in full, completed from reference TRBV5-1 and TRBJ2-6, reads KAGVTQTPRYLIKTRGQQVTLSCSPISGHRSVSWYQQTPGQGLQFLFEYFSETQRNKGNFPGRFSGRQFSNSRSEMNVSTLELGDSALYLCASSRVQAAGANVLTFGAGSRLTVL.

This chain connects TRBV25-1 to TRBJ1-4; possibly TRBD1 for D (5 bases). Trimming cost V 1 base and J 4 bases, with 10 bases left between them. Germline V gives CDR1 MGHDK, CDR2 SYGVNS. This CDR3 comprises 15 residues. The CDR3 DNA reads TGTGCCAGCAGTGAATCGGGGGTTAATAATGAAAAACTGTTTTTT. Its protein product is CASSESGVNNEKLFF.

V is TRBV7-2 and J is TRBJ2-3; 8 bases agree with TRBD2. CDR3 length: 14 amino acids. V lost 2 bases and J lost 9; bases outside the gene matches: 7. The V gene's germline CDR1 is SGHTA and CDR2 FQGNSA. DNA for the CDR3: TGTGCCAGCAGCTTATTTAGCGGGACGGAAACGCAGTATTTT. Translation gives CASSLFSGTETQYF.

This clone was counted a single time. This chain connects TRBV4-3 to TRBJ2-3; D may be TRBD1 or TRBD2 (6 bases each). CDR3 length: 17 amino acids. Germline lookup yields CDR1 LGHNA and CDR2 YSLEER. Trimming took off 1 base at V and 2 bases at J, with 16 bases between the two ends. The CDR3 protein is CASSQGGGIRPTDTQYF. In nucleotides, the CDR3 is TGCGCCAGCAGCCAAGGAGGGGGGATTCGGCCCACAGATACGCAGTATTTT.

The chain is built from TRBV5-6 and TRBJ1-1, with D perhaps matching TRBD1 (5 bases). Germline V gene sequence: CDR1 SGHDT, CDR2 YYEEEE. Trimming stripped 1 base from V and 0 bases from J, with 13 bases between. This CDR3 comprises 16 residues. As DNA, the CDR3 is TGTGCCAGCAGCTTGCGGGGGGTCCTGGTGAACACTGAAGCTTTCTTT. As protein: CASSLRGVLVNTEAFF.

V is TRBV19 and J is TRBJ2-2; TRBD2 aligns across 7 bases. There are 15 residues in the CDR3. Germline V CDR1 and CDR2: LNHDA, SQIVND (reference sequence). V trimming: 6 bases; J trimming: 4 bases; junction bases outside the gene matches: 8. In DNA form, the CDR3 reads TGTGCCAGTAGCCGGGCTAGCGGAACCACCGGGGAGCTGTTTTTT. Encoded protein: CASSRASGTTGELFF.

The CDR3 sequence: CASSYSGLETQYF. The DNA for the CDR3 is TGTGCCAGCAGTTACTCGGGTCTGGAGACCCAGTACTTC. The gene calls are TRBV6-5 and TRBJ2-5; D not certain. Germline CDR1 and CDR2: MNHEY and SVGAGI. The CDR3 spans 13 residues. V lost 0 bases, J lost 5 bases, and 7 bases lay in between.

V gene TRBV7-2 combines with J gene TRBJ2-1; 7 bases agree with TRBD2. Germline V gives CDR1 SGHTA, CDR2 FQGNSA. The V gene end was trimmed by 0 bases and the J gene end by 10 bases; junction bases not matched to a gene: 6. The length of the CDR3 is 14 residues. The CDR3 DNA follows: TGTGCCAGCAGCTTAGCGGTCGGGGGGTTGGAGCAGTTCTTC. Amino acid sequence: CASSLAVGGLEQFF. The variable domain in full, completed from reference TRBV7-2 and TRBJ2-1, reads GAGVSQSPSNKVTEKGKDVELRCDPISGHTALYWYRQSLGQGLEFLIYFQGNSAPDKSGLPSDRFSAERTGGSVSTLTIQRTQQEDSAVYLCASSLAVGGLEQFFGPGTRLTVL.

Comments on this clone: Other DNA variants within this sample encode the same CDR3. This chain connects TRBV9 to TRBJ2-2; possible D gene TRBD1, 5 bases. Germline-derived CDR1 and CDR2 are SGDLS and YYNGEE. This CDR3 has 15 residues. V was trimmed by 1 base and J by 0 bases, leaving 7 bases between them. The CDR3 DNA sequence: TGTGCCAGCAGCGTAACAGGCACGAACACCGGGGAGCTGTTTTTT. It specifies CASSVTGTNTGELFF.

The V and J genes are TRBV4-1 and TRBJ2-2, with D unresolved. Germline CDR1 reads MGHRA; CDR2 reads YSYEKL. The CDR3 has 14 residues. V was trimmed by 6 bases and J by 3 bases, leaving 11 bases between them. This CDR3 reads CASRPFYDTGELFF. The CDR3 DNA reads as TGCGCCAGCAGACCCTTTTACGACACCGGGGAGCTGTTTTTT.